This TCR beta chain originates from a study of cytomegalovirus exposure and HLA in healthy donors. The overall study: The use of the same platform for the 100 to 150 validation repertoires and the roughly 730 first-cohort repertoires was reported by a later analysis.

Produced via immunoSEQ multiplex PCR; TCRdb's table is partial and in-frame only. The profile shows some 160,000 clones, around nine tenths of them singletons. This clone appeared a few times. The antigen is not known. The study's findings and limits: It was found in a later analysis that first-cohort TCR clusters tended to co-occur in the 100 to 150 validation repertoires.

Germline V gives CDR1 SGHRS, CDR2 YFSETQ. Between the trimmed V and J ends, which lost 0 bases and 1 base, there was a span of 4 bases. The CDR3 totals 13 residues. V usage is TRBV5-1 and J usage is TRBJ1-1; D gene unclear. This receptor was obtained from a man between 18 and 35 years old in good health and CMV-seronegative. The specimen sequenced was PBMCs. The CDR3 nucleotides read TGCGCCAGCAGCTTGGAGCAGAACACTGAAGCTTTCTTT. Amino acids: CASSLEQNTEAFF.